This T cell receptor (beta chain) was captured by sequencing in a study of blood T cell repertoires in COVID-19. This table comes from immunoSEQ multiplex PCR, and its TCRdb copy is limited to in-frame clones, with some not included. The sample holds roughly 330,000 clones, roughly 89% seen once. Sample: peripheral blood. This receptor was identified in a man aged 25 to 40 with COVID-19, enrolled during active disease.

The CDR3: CASSIVGTDFPAFF. The CDR3 nucleotides read TGTGCCAGTAGTATAGTCGGGACAGACTTTCCTGCTTTCTTT. The chain carries TRBV19 and TRBJ1-1; TRBD1 agrees at 7 bases. The V gene end was trimmed by 1 base and the J gene end by 11 bases; junction bases not matched to a gene: 10. The CDR3 extends over 14 amino acids. CDR1 and CDR2 from the germline V gene are LNHDA and SQIVND (reference sequence).